A selection of T cell receptor beta chains follows, all from one sample in a study of blood T cell repertoires in COVID-19. Produced via immunoSEQ multiplex PCR; TCRdb's table is partial and in-frame only. The sample holds about 370,000 clones, around 90% seen once. Sequenced sample: peripheral blood. These receptors came from a woman aged 25-40 years with COVID-19, enrolled during active disease. CDR3s include the opening cysteine and the closing phenylalanine or tryptophan. Fields, in order: D gene, V gene, J gene, CDR3 protein, CDR3 DNA. A D gene is named only where the DNA matches it firmly.

d_call: TRBD2
v_call: TRBV5-6
j_call: TRBJ2-2
cdr3_aa: CASSFSGLAGLNTGELFF
cdr3_nt: TGTGCCAGCAGCTTCAGCGGACTAGCGGGCCTGAACACCGGGGAGCTGTTTTTT

d_call: TRBD1
v_call: TRBV6-5
j_call: TRBJ1-6
cdr3_aa: CASSYHTGDRTSPLHF
cdr3_nt: TGTGCCAGCAGTTACCATACAGGGGACAGGACTTCACCCCTCCACTTT

d_call: .
v_call: TRBV5-6
j_call: TRBJ2-2
cdr3_aa: CASSLGSDRGGTGELFF
cdr3_nt: TGTGCCAGCAGCTTAGGATCCGATAGGGGGGGCACCGGGGAGCTGTTTTTT

d_call: TRBD2
v_call: TRBV5-6
j_call: TRBJ2-3
cdr3_aa: CASSLSTGRGTDTQYF
cdr3_nt: TGTGCCAGCAGCTTGTCGACGGGGAGGGGCACAGATACGCAGTATTTT

d_call: TRBD2
v_call: TRBV5-1
j_call: TRBJ2-1
cdr3_aa: CASSLAGGGSNSYNEQFF
cdr3_nt: TGCGCCAGCAGCCTGGCGGGCGGGGGGTCCAACTCCTACAATGAGCAGTTCTTC

d_call: TRBD1
v_call: TRBV6-5
j_call: TRBJ2-7
cdr3_aa: CASSLGQGAVEQYF
cdr3_nt: TGTGCCAGCAGTCTGGGACAGGGGGCTGTCGAGCAGTACTTC

d_call: .
v_call: TRBV7-2
j_call: TRBJ1-1
cdr3_aa: CASSLVVSAWATEAFF
cdr3_nt: TGTGCCAGCAGCTTAGTAGTGTCCGCTTGGGCCACTGAAGCTTTCTTT

d_call: TRBD1
v_call: TRBV28
j_call: TRBJ1-2
cdr3_aa: CASSFPDRDRGYTF
cdr3_nt: TGTGCCAGCAGTTTCCCGGACAGGGATAGAGGCTACACCTTC

d_call: .
v_call: TRBV4-3
j_call: TRBJ2-1
cdr3_aa: CASSQEHAGNEQFF
cdr3_nt: TGCGCCAGCAGCCAAGAGCATGCGGGGAATGAGCAGTTCTTC

d_call: .
v_call: TRBV9
j_call: TRBJ1-1
cdr3_aa: CASSGPQNTEAFF
cdr3_nt: TGTGCCAGCAGCGGGCCGCAGAACACTGAAGCTTTCTTT

d_call: TRBD1
v_call: TRBV10-3
j_call: TRBJ2-7
cdr3_aa: CAIKGQGAYEQYF
cdr3_nt: TGTGCCATCAAGGGACAGGGGGCCTACGAGCAGTACTTC

d_call: .
v_call: TRBV18
j_call: TRBJ2-1
cdr3_aa: CASSLGVTSYNEQFF
cdr3_nt: TGTGCCAGCTCCCTCGGGGTTACGTCCTACAATGAGCAGTTCTTC

d_call: .
v_call: TRBV28
j_call: TRBJ2-1
cdr3_aa: CASSPPSKGHLYNEQFF
cdr3_nt: TGTGCCAGCAGTCCTCCGTCAAAGGGACACTTATACAATGAGCAGTTCTTC

d_call: TRBD1
v_call: TRBV5-4
j_call: TRBJ2-1
cdr3_aa: CASRVGQGYNEQFF
cdr3_nt: TGTGCCAGCAGGGTCGGACAGGGGTACAATGAGCAGTTCTTC

d_call: .
v_call: TRBV7-2
j_call: TRBJ1-1
cdr3_aa: CASSPGYTEAFF
cdr3_nt: TGTGCCAGCAGCCCAGGGTACACTGAAGCTTTCTTT

d_call: .
v_call: TRBV28
j_call: TRBJ1-1
cdr3_aa: CASTPLGRDTNTEAFF
cdr3_nt: TGTGCCAGCACGCCCTTGGGACGGGACACGAACACTGAAGCTTTCTTT